This T cell receptor beta chain was sequenced during a study of graft-versus-host responses after intestinal transplantation. Whole-study context: Every transplant recipient was induced with anti-thymocyte globulin, then maintained on tacrolimus and steroids for 2 to 3 years. Points from the study as a whole: High graft-versus-host to host-versus-graft clonal ratios were seen in allografts of patients with graft-donor T cell macrochimerism. Maximum circulating GvH clone levels tracked with early post-transplant HvG decreases.

Trimming took off 5 bases at V and 7 bases at J, with 15 bases between the two ends. Germline V lookup: CDR1 PRHDT, CDR2 FYEKMQ (reference sequence). The CDR3 length is 14 residues. The assay was immunoSEQ multiplex PCR, and TCRdb's table has in-frame clones only and misses some. The repertoire consists of roughly 20,000 clones, with approximately 46% occurring once and the leading ten covering about 1%. Sorting was performed after the reaction on proliferating CFSE-low CD3+CD4+ and CD3+CD8+ responders. This clonotype was obtained from a human patient who received an intestinal transplant. Sequenced here: alloreactive CD4+ T cells from a mixed lymphocyte reaction culture, sampled before intestinal transplant. Subset given: CFSE-low proliferating T cells sorted from roughly 6-day pre-transplant mixed lymphocyte reaction (GvH or HvG direction). The gene calls are TRBV13 and TRBJ2-1, with a tentative D call TRBD1 (6 bases). The CDR3 reads CASSPLGGGNEQFF. DNA for the CDR3: TGTGCCAGCAGCCCACTAGGGGGTGGTAATGAGCAGTTCTTC.